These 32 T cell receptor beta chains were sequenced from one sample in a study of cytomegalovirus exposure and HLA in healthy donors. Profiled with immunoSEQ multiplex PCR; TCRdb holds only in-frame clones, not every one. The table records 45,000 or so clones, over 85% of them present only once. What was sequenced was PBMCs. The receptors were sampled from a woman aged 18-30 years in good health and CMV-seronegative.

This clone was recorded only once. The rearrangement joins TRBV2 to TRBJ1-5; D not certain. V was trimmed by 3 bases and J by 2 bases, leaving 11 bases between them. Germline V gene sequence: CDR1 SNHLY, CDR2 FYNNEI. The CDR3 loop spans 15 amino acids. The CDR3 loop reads CASSELRSGNQPQHF. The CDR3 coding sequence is TGTGCCAGCAGTGAGTTGCGAAGTGGCAATCAGCCCCAGCATTTT.

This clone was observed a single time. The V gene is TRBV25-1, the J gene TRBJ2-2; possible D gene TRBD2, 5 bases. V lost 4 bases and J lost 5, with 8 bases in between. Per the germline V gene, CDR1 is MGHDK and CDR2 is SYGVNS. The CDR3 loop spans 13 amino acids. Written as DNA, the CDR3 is TGTGCCAGCAGTGCTACTAGGACCGGGGAGCTGTTTTTT. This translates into CASSATRTGELFF.

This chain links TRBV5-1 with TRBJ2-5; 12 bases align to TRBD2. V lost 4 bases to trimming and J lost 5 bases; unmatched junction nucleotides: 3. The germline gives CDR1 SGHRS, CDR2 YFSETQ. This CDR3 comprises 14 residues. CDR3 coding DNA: TGCGCCAGCAGCCGACTAGCGGGAGACGAGACCCAGTACTTC. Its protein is CASSRLAGDETQYF.

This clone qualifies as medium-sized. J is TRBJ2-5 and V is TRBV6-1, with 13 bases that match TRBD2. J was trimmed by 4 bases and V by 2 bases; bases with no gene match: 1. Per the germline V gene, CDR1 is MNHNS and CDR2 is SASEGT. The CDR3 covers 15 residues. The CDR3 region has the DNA TGTGCCAGCAGTGAAACTAGCGGGGGGGCAGAGACCCAGTACTTC. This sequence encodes CASSETSGGAETQYF.

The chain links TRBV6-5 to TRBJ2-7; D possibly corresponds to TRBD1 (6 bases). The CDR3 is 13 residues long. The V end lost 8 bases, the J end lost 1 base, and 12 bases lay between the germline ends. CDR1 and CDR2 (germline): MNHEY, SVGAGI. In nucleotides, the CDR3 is TGTGCCAGCGACCGCACAGGGTCCTACGAGCAGTACTTC. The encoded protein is CASDRTGSYEQYF.

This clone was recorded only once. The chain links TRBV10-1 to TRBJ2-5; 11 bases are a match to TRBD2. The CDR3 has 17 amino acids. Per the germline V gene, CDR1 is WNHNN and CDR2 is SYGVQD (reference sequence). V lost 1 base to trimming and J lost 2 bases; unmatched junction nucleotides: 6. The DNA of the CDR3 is TGCGCCAGCAGTGAGTTTTCGGCTAGCGGGAGGCAAGAGACCCAGTACTTC. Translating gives CASSEFSASGRQETQYF.

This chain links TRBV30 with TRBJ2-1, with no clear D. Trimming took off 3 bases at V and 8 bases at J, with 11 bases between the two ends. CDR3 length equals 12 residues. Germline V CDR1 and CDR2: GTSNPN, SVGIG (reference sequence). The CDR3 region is CAWSLAFHEQFF. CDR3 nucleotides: TGTGCCTGGAGCCTGGCTTTCCATGAGCAGTTCTTC.

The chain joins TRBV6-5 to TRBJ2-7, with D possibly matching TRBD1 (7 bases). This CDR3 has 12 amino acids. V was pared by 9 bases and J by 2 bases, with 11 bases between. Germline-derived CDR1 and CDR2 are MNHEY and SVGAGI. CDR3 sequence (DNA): TGTGCCAGTAGGAGGGGGCCCTACGAGCAGTACTTC. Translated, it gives CASRRGPYEQYF.

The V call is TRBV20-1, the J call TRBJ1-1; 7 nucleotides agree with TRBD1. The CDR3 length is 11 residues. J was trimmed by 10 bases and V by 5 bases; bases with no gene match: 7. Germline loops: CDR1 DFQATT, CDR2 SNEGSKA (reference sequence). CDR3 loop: CSARRGQGAFF. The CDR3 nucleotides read TGCAGTGCTCGTAGGGGGCAGGGAGCTTTCTTT.

The CDR3 here is CASSPILLASKNIQYF. In DNA form, the CDR3 reads TGCGCCAGCAGCCCCATCCTACTAGCTTCCAAAAACATTCAGTACTTC. The V gene is TRBV5-1, the J gene TRBJ2-4; D is perhaps TRBD2 (6 bases). The CDR3 has 16 residues. Trimming removed 4 bases at V and 2 bases at J, with 16 bases between. From germline, CDR1 is SGHRS and CDR2 YFSETQ.

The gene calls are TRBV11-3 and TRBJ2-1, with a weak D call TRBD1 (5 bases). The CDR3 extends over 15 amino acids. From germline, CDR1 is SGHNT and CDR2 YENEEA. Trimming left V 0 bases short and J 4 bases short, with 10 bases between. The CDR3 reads CASSLEGDRYNEQFF. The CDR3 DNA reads TGTGCCAGCAGCTTAGAAGGGGATCGGTACAATGAGCAGTTCTTC. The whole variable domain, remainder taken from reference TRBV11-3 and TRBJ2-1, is EAGVVQSPRYKIIEKKQPVAFWCNPISGHNTLYWYLQNLGQGPELLIRYENEEAVDDSQLPKDRFSAERLKGVDSTLKIQPAELGDSAVYLCASSLEGDRYNEQFFGPGTRLTVL.

CDR3 sequence (DNA): TGTGCCAGCAGTCCCGCGGGGGGGGGCCCAGAGACCCAGTACTTC. The encoded protein is CASSPAGGGPETQYF. J is TRBJ2-5 and V is TRBV6-5; 9 bases line up with TRBD2. This CDR3 has 15 residues. V trimming: 5 bases; J trimming: 4 bases; junction bases outside the gene matches: 8. Germline CDR1 is MNHEY and CDR2 is SVGAGI.

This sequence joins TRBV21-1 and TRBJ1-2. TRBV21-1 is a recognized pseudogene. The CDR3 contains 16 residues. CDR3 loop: CASSKEERGGRYGYTF. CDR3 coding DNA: TGTGCCAGCAGCAAAGAGGAGAGGGGAGGGAGGTATGGCTACACCTTC.

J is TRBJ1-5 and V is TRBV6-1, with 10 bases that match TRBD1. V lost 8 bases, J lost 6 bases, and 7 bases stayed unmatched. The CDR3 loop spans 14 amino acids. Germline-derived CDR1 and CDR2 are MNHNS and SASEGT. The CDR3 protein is CASGTGDGGQPQHF. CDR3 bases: TGTGCCAGCGGGACAGGGGACGGGGGTCAGCCCCAGCATTTT.

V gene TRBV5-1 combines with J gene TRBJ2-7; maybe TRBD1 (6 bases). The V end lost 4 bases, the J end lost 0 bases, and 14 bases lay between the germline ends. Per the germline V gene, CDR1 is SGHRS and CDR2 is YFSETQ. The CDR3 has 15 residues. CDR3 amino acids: CASSQNTGSSYEQYF. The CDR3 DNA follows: TGCGCCAGCAGCCAAAATACAGGGAGCTCCTACGAGCAGTACTTC.

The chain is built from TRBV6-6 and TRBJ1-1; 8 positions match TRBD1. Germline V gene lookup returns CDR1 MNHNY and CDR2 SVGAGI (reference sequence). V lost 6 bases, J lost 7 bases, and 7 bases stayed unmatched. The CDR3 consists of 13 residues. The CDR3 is CASRPTGGGEAFF. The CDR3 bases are TGTGCCAGCAGACCTACAGGGGGTGGTGAAGCTTTCTTT.

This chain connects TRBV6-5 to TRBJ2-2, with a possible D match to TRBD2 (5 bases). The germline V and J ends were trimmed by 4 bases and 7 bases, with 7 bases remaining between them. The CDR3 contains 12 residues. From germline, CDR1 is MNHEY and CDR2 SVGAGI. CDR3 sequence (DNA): TGTGCCAGCAGTTTCGGAGGCGGGGAGCTGTTTTTT. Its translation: CASSFGGGELFF.

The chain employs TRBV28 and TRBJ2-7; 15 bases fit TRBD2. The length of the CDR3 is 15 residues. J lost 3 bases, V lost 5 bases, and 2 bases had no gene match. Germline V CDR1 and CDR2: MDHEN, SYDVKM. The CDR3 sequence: CASSQGLAGGYEQYF. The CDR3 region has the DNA TGTGCCAGCAGTCAGGGACTAGCGGGAGGCTACGAGCAGTACTTC.

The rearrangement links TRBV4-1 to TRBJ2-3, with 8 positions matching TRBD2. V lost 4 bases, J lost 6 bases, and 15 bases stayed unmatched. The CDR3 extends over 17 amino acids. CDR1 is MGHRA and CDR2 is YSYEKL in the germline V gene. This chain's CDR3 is CASSLVAGRSKVDTQYF. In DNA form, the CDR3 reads TGCGCCAGCAGCCTAGTAGCGGGACGGAGCAAAGTGGATACGCAGTATTTT.

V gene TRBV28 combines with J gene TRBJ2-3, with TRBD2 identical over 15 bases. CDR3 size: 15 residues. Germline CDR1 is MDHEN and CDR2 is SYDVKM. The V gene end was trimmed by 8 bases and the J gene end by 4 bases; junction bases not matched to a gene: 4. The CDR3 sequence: CASRRTSGRADTQYF. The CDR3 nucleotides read TGTGCCAGCCGCCGGACTAGCGGGAGGGCAGATACGCAGTATTTT. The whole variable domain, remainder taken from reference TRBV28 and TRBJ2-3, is DVKVTQSSRYLVKRTGEKVFLECVQDMDHENMFWYRQDPGLGLRLIYFSYDVKMKEKGDIPEGYSVSREKKERFSLILESASTNQTSMYLCASRRTSGRADTQYFGPGTRLTVL.

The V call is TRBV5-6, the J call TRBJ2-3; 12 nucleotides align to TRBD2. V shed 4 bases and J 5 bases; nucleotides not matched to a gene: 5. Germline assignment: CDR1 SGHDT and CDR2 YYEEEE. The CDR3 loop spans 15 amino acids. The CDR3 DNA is TGTGCCAGCAGCCCACCTAGCGGGGGGGTAGATACGCAGTATTTT. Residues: CASSPPSGGVDTQYF. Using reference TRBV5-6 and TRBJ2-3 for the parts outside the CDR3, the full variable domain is DAGVTQSPTHLIKTRGQQVTLRCSPKSGHDTVSWYQQALGQGPQFIFQYYEEEERQRGNFPDRFSGHQFPNYSSELNVNALLLGDSALYLCASSPPSGGVDTQYFGPGTRLTVL.

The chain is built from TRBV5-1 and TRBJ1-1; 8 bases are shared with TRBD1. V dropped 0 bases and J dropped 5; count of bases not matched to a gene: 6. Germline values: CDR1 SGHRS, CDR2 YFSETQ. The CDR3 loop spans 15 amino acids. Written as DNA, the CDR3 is TGCGCCAGCAGCTTGGACTGGACAGGGAATACTGAAGCTTTCTTT. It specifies CASSLDWTGNTEAFF.

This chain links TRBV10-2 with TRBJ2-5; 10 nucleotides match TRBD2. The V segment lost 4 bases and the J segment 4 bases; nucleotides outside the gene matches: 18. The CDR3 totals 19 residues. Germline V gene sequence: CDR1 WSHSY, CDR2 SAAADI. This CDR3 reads CASSAPLGAAGGPGETQYF. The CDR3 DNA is TGCGCCAGCAGTGCGCCCCTTGGGGCAGCGGGAGGGCCTGGAGAGACCCAGTACTTC.

The CDR3 is CASTVGQGNEKLFF. The CDR3 DNA is TGTGCCAGCACCGTAGGACAGGGTAATGAAAAACTGTTTTTT. The chain recombines TRBV2 with TRBJ1-4; 8 bases align to TRBD1. CDR1 and CDR2 (germline): SNHLY, FYNNEI. After removal of 7 bases from V and 4 bases from J, the junction contained 5 bases not matched to a gene. The CDR3 sequence is 14 residues long.

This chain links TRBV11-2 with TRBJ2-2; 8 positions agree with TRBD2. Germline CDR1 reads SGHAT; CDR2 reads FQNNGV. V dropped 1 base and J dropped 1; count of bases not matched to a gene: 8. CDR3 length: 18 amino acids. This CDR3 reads CASSLGGLASQNTGELFF. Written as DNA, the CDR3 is TGTGCCAGCAGCTTAGGAGGACTAGCTTCTCAGAACACCGGGGAGCTGTTTTTT.

Written as DNA, the CDR3 is TGTGCCAGCAGTTTGTTTCTTGGAGCGAATGAGCAGTTCTTC. Its translation: CASSLFLGANEQFF. The chain carries TRBV28 and TRBJ2-1; D is uncertain. Germline V gene sequence: CDR1 MDHEN, CDR2 SYDVKM. The CDR3 runs 14 residues. V lost 3 bases, J lost 7 bases, and 13 bases lay in between.

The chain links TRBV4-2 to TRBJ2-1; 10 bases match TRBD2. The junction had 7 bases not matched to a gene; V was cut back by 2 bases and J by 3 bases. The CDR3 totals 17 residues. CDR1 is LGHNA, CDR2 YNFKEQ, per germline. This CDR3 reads CASSQQGGLADYNEQFF. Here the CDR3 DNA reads TGTGCCAGCAGCCAACAAGGCGGACTAGCGGACTACAATGAGCAGTTCTTC.

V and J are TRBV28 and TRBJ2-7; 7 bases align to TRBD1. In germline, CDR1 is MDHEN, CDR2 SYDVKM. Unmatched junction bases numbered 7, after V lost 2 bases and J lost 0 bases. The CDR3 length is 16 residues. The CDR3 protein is CASSLTTGLTSYEQYF. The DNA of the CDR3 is TGTGCCAGCAGTTTAACGACAGGGCTGACCTCCTACGAGCAGTACTTC.

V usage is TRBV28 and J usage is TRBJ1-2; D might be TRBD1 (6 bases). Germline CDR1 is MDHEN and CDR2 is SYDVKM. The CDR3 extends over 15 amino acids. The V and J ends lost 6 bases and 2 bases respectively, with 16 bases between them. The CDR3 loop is CASRIPRGFNYGYTF. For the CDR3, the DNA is TGTGCCAGCAGAATACCCAGGGGTTTCAACTATGGCTACACCTTC.

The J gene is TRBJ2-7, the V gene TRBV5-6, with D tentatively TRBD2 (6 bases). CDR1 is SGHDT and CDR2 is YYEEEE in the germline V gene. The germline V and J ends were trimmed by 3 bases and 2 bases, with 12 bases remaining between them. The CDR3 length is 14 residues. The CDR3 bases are TGTGCCAGCAGCTCGGGAGTCATCGCCTACGAGCAGTACTTC. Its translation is CASSSGVIAYEQYF.

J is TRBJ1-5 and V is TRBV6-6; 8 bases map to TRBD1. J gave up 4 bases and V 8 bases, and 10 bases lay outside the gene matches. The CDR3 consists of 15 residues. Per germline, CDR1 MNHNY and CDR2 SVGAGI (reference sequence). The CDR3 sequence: CASGQPGGGNQPQHF. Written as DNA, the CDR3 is TGTGCCAGCGGCCAACCAGGGGGCGGTAATCAGCCCCAGCATTTT.

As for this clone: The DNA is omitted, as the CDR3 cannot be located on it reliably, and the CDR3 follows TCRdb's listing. CDR3 protein: CASRSRGRSTSVGNTIYF. The chain employs TRBV7-2 and TRBJ1-3. The CDR3 length equals 18 residues, ends included. Germline loops: CDR1 SGHTA, CDR2 FQGNSA.